The clone carrying this T cell receptor (beta chain) has ten or more counts. Amplified TCR beta CDR3 regions came from RNA transcripts. With the HTBI primer set, the TCR CDR3 went through a first round of RT-PCR. In TCRdb, the multiplex PCR reads were re-called with MiXCR into one record per CDR3 protein. This sample yields more than 350,000 distinct CDR3 sequences, of which approximately 15% are seen a single time; 20% belongs to the top ten. Per the germline V gene, CDR1 is SGDLS and CDR2 is YYNGEE. V was clipped by 0 bases and J by 2 bases, with 8 bases between them. The CDR3 length is 14 residues. The sample is drawn from a study of T cells in Graves' hyperthyroidism and ophthalmopathy.

The chain carries TRBV9 and TRBJ1-2; D unresolved. This receptor was identified in a woman younger than 45 with Graves' ophthalmopathy. Sequencing input: blood. CDR3 sequence reads: CASSVGQANYGYTF. The CDR3 bases are TGTGCCAGCAGCGTAGGGCAGGCGAACTATGGCTACACCTTC.